This T cell receptor (beta chain) is from a study of blood T cell repertoires in COVID-19. Study-level background: Acute and convalescent COVID-19 specimens originated in the United States, Italy and Spain. T cells, B-cell-depleted T cells, or PBMCs provided the cDNA or gDNA that served as material.

Per the study methods: Nucleated cell counts were estimated from reference gene primer amplification. Data came from immunoSEQ multiplex PCR; TCRdb stores just in-frame clones and leaves some out. That table supplies the V and J calls and clone size; D and trimming were determined from the DNA. The sample includes approximately 190,000 clones, about four fifths of them seen just once. With 3 bases clipped from V and 3 bases from J, the junction kept 14 bases outside the gene matches. Germline V CDR1 and CDR2: DFQATT, SNEGSKA (reference sequence). The CDR3 is 17 amino acids. Sequencing was done on a sample of peripheral blood. The V call is TRBV20-1, the J call TRBJ2-3; 8 bases fit TRBD2. The sequence came from a woman in her 70s with active or convalescent COVID-19. The CDR3 loop reads CSASPSGSIISTDTQYF. In DNA, the CDR3 is TGCAGTGCTAGTCCCAGCGGGAGTATTATTAGTACAGATACGCAGTATTTT.